Each of the 13 T cell receptor beta chains below was sequenced from the same sample in a study of neurological immune-mediated disorders. TCRdb reprocessed the 5' RACE reads via MiXCR and lists one record per CDR3 protein. Of 3,000 to 4,000 distinct CDR3 sequences listed, 30% to 35% are singletons. Source material: CD8+ T cells from blood. These receptors came from a man in his fifties or sixties with HTLV-1-associated myelopathy (HAM/TSP).

In its sample, this clonotype ranks as medium-sized. V gene TRBV20-1 combines with J gene TRBJ1-2; D gene ambiguous. Trimming took off 0 bases at V and 0 bases at J, with 11 bases between the two ends. The germline V gene has CDR1 DFQATT and CDR2 SNEGSKA (reference sequence). This CDR3 has 15 residues. The CDR3 reads CSARDREDANYGYTF. CDR3 nucleotide sequence: TGCAGTGCTAGAGATCGGGAGGACGCTAACTATGGCTACACCTTC.

This clonotype is labeled as medium-sized. The V call is TRBV27, the J call TRBJ2-7; 10 nucleotides line up with TRBD1. The CDR3 runs to 16 residues. Trimming removed 5 bases from V and 2 bases from J; junction bases left unmatched: 9. Germline V CDR1 and CDR2: MNHEY, SMNVEV (reference sequence). The CDR3 sequence is CASSVLPGQGTYEQYF. The DNA for the CDR3 is TGTGCCAGCAGTGTCCTGCCGGGACAGGGGACCTACGAGCAGTACTTC.

Many counts were recorded for this clonotype. The chain employs TRBV18 and TRBJ1-6; TRBD1 is a possible D gene (5 bases). The CDR3 contains 18 residues. V lost 1 base, J lost 2 bases, and 15 bases lay in between. Germline CDR1 KGHSH, CDR2 LQKENI. As DNA, the CDR3 is TGTGCCAGCTCACCACGGTTGGGCCAGGGACCCTATAATTCACCCCTCCACTTT. Its translation is CASSPRLGQGPYNSPLHF.

This clonotype was picked up many times. The chain combines TRBV5-1 with TRBJ1-1, with D possibly being TRBD1 (6 bases). The CDR3 contains 16 residues. Germline loops: CDR1 SGHRS, CDR2 YFSETQ. V was cut by 2 bases and J by 0 bases, with 14 bases left in between. CDR3 region: CASSFGQSPMNTEAFF. DNA of the CDR3: TGCGCCAGCAGCTTCGGACAGTCTCCAATGAACACTGAAGCTTTCTTT.

This clonotype was picked up a small number of times. V and J are TRBV23-1 and TRBJ1-1; 9 positions agree with TRBD1. TRBV23-1 is classed as an ORF, of uncertain function. J lost 0 bases, V lost 0 bases, and 5 bases had no gene match. The CDR3 extends over 17 amino acids. This chain's CDR3 is CASSQSWDRAVNTEAFF. CDR3 DNA sequence: TGCGCCAGCAGTCAATCGTGGGACAGGGCTGTGAACACTGAAGCTTTCTTT.

Relative to its sample, this clonotype is medium-sized. The chain combines TRBV4-2 with TRBJ2-1, with TRBD2 identical over 8 bases. The CDR3 totals 17 residues. Per germline, CDR1 LGHNA and CDR2 YNFKEQ. Losses at the gene ends were 3 bases for V and 7 bases for J; bases not matched to a gene: 14. The CDR3: CASSHLGGSGGPNEQFF. CDR3 sequence (DNA): TGTGCCAGCAGCCATCTTGGAGGGTCGGGAGGGCCGAATGAGCAGTTCTTC.

This chain uses TRBV5-1 with TRBJ1-1; 8 nucleotides agree with TRBD1. The CDR3 loop spans 14 amino acids. The J segment lost 4 bases and the V segment lost 3 bases, leaving 5 bases of the junction unmatched. Germline values: CDR1 SGHRS, CDR2 YFSETQ. The CDR3 DNA reads TGCGCCAGCAGCTCTCGGACAGGGTTCACTGAAGCTTTCTTT. This codes for CASSSRTGFTEAFF. Based on the CDR3 plus reference TRBV5-1 and TRBJ1-1, the full variable domain is KAGVTQTPRYLIKTRGQQVTLSCSPISGHRSVSWYQQTPGQGLQFLFEYFSETQRNKGNFPGRFSGRQFSNSRSEMNVSTLELGDSALYLCASSSRTGFTEAFFGQGTRLTVV.

By proportion, this clonotype is medium-sized. The rearrangement links TRBV7-9 to TRBJ2-3; TRBD1 matches 7 bases. V lost 5 bases to trimming and J lost 3 bases; unmatched junction nucleotides: 5. The germline CDR1 and CDR2 sequences are SEHNR and FQNEAQ (reference sequence). This CDR3 is 14 amino acids long. The chain's CDR3 is CASSPDRRTDTQYF. In DNA, the CDR3 is TGTGCCAGCAGCCCGGACAGGCGGACAGATACGCAGTATTTT. Variable domain in full (rest from reference TRBV7-9 and TRBJ2-3): DTGVSQNPRHKITKRGQNVTFRCDPISEHNRLYWYRQTLGQGPEFLTYFQNEAQLEKSRLLSDRFSAERPKGSFSTLEIQRTEQGDSAMYLCASSPDRRTDTQYFGPGTRLTVL.

The chain links TRBV5-1 to TRBJ2-2; 9 nucleotides match TRBD2. The CDR3 is 15 residues long. Germline CDR1 is SGHRS and CDR2 is YFSETQ. The ends lost 8 bases at V and 8 bases at J; junction bases unmatched: 13. Here the CDR3 reads CARSPGTSSLGELFF. CDR3 DNA: TGCGCCAGAAGCCCCGGGACTAGCTCGTTAGGGGAGCTGTTTTTT.

The chain has TRBV10-3 and TRBJ1-2; the D is unclear. From germline, CDR1 is ENHRY and CDR2 SYGVKD. With 0 bases removed from V and 8 bases from J, the gap between germline ends came to 13 bases. CDR3 length: 14 amino acids. Here the CDR3 DNA reads TGTGCCATCAGTGAGTCGAGTGGTAGCGGGGGCTACACCTTC. Amino acid sequence: CAISESSGSGGYTF.

By sample share, this clonotype is medium-sized (0.01 to 0.1%). V is TRBV7-9 and J is TRBJ1-5; the match to TRBD1 covers 7 bases. The CDR3 runs to 13 residues. The germline V gene has CDR1 SEHNR and CDR2 FQNEAQ (reference sequence). After removal of 5 bases from V and 7 bases from J, the junction contained 5 bases not matched to a gene. The CDR3 region has the DNA TGTGCCAGCAGCCGAGACAGGGAGCAGCCCCAGCATTTT. Translating it yields CASSRDREQPQHF. The complete variable domain, with remaining parts taken from reference TRBV7-9 and TRBJ1-5, reads DTGVSQNPRHKITKRGQNVTFRCDPISEHNRLYWYRQTLGQGPEFLTYFQNEAQLEKSRLLSDRFSAERPKGSFSTLEIQRTEQGDSAMYLCASSRDREQPQHFGDGTRLSIL.

This clonotype was recorded many times. The chain is built from TRBV24-1 and TRBJ2-2; possibly TRBD1 for D (6 bases). Trimming took 0 bases from V and 6 from J, leaving 19 bases between them. Looked up from germline, CDR1 is KGHDR and CDR2 is SFDVKD. This CDR3 region has 18 residues. The CDR3 reads CATSDLPPGQSLSGELFF. For the CDR3, the DNA is TGTGCCACCAGTGATTTGCCCCCGGGACAAAGTCTATCCGGGGAGCTGTTTTTT.

Ten or more counts support this clonotype. The chain joins TRBV7-6 to TRBJ2-5, with a possible D match to TRBD2 (5 bases). Germline loops: CDR1 SGHVS, CDR2 FNYEAQ. The V and J ends lost 0 bases and 4 bases respectively, with 9 bases between them. The CDR3 extends over 14 amino acids. The CDR3, as DNA: TGTGCCAGCAGCTTAGCGGGAGTCGGAGAGACCCAGTACTTC. It translates to CASSLAGVGETQYF.